Detailed here is one T cell receptor beta chain. Its specificity is unknown. PCR primers comprised 60 Vbeta and 13 Jbeta primers. TCRdb's copy holds only in-frame clones and misses some; the assay was immunoSEQ multiplex PCR. The sample consists of around 76,000 clones, more than 65% of them appearing once. The CDR3 is made up of 14 amino acids. Per germline, CDR1 SGHRS and CDR2 YFSETQ. Trimming removed 6 bases from V and 4 bases from J; junction bases left unmatched: 5. This sample was included in a study of cytomegalovirus exposure and HLA in healthy donors. General study findings and limits: Serostatus for CMV was the only available immune exposure information. Equally common other TCR beta chains were less clonally expanded than HLA-associated ones, a later analysis found.

This TCR was sampled from a middle-aged woman in good health and CMV-seropositive. Sequenced: PBMCs. The chain is built from TRBV5-1 and TRBJ2-1, with 9 positions matching TRBD1. The CDR3 is CASKAGQGYNEQFF. The CDR3 DNA is TGCGCCAGCAAGGCGGGACAGGGATACAATGAGCAGTTCTTC.